This paragraph covers one T cell receptor (beta chain) sequence. Its antigen is still unknown. V dropped 4 bases and J dropped 5 bases, with 21 bases sitting between them. CDR3 size: 16 residues. Per germline, CDR1 SGHKS and CDR2 YYEKEE (reference sequence). Here immunoSEQ multiplex PCR was the method, and the copy in TCRdb shows in-frame clones only, minus some. In the table there are 45,000 to 60,000 clones, around 82% of which are singletons. The data belong to a study of PD-L1 blockade in urothelial cancer. Overall study: In the patient group, about 85% of the roughly 29 were males with bladder-origin urothelial cancer.

Study-level findings and limits: Sub-median blood TCR clonality before treatment predicted longer survival. Durable-benefit patients showed greater tumor-associated blood clone expansion at 3 weeks.

The rearrangement links TRBV5-5 to TRBJ1-1, with unresolved D. This receptor was taken from a man aged 40-49 years with urothelial cancer. Source: PBMCs, taken around atezolizumab (anti-PD-L1) treatment. DNA for the CDR3: TGTGCCAGCAGCCCCATTCTCGGTCCCCCCGGGACTGAAGCTTTCTTT. Translating gives CASSPILGPPGTEAFF.